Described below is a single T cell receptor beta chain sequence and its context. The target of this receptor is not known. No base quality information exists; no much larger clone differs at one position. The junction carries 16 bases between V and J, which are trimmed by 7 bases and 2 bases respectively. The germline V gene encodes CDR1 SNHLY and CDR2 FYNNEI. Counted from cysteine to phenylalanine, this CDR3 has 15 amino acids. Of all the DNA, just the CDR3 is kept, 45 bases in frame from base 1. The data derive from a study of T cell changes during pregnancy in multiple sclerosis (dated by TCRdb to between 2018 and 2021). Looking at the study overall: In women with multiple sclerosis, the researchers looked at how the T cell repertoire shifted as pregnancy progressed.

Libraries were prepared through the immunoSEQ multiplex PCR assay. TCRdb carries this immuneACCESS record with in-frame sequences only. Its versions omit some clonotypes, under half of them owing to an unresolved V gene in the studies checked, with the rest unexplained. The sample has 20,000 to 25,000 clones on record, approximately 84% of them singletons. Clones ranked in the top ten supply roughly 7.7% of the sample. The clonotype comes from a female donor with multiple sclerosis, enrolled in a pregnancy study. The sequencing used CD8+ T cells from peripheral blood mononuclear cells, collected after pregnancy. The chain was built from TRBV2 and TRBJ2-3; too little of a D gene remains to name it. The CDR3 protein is CASKFGLPITDTQYF. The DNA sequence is TGTGCCAGCAAGTTTGGGCTACCGATCACAGATACGCAGTATTTT.